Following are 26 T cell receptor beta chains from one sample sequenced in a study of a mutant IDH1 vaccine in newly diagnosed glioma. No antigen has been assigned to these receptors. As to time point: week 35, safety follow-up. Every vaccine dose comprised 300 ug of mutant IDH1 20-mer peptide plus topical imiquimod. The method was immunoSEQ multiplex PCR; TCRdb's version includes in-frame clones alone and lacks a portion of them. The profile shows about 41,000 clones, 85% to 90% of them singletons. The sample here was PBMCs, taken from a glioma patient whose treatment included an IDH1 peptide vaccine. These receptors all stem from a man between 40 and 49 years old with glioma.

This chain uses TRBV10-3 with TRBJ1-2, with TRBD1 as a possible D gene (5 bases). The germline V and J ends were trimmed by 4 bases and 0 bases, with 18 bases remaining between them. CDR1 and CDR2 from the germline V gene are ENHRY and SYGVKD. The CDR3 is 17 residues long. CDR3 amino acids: CAISATAGSNANYGYTF. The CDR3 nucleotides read TGTGCCATCAGTGCCACGGCAGGGAGTAATGCTAACTATGGCTACACCTTC.

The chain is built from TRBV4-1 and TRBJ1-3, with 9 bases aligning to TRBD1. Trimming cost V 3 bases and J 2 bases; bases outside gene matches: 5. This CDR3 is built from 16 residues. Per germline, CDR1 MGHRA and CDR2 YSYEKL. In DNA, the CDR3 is TGCGCCAGCAGCCAGGCGGACAGGGGACCTGGAAACACCATATATTTT. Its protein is CASSQADRGPGNTIYF.

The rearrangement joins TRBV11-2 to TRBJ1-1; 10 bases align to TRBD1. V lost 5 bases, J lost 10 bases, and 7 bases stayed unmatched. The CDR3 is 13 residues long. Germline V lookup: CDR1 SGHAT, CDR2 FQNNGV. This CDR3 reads CASSIRQGAAAFF. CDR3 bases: TGTGCCAGCAGCATAAGACAGGGGGCTGCAGCTTTCTTT.

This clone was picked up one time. The CDR3, as DNA: TGTGCCAGCAGCCAACTAGCGGGAGCCATTCAGTACTTC. Its protein is CASSQLAGAIQYF. The rearrangement links TRBV6-5 to TRBJ2-4, with 11 bases fitting TRBD2. This CDR3 contains 13 residues. Germline lookup yields CDR1 MNHEY and CDR2 SVGAGI. The junction had 4 bases not matched to a gene; V was cut back by 6 bases and J by 9 bases.

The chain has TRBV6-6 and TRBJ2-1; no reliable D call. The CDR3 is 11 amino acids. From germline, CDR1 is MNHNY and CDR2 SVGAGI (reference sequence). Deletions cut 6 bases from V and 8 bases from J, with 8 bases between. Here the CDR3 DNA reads TGTGCCAGCAGCTTCTCCTATGAGCAGTTCTTC. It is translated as CASSFSYEQFF.

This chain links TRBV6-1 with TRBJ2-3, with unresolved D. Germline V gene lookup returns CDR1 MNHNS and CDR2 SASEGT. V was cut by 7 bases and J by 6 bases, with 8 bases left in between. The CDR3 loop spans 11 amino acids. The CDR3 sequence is CASTGRDTQYF. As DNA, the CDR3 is TGTGCCAGCACTGGGCGGGATACGCAGTATTTT.

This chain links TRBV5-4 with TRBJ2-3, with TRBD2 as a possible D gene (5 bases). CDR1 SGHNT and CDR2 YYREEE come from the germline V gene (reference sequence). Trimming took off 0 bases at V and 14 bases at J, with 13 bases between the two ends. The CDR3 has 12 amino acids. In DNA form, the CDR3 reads TGTGCCAGCAGCTTGGATAGCGATAGTAGGTATTTT. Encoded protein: CASSLDSDSRYF. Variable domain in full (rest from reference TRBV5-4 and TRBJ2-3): ETGVTQSPTHLIKTRGQQVTLRCSSQSGHNTVSWYQQALGQGPQFIFQYYREEENGRGNFPPRFSGLQFPNYSSELNVNALELDDSALYLCASSLDSDSRYFGPGTRLTVL.

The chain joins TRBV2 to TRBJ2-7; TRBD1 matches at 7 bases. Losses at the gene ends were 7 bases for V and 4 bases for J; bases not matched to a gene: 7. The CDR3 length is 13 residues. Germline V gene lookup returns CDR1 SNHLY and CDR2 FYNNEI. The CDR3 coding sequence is TGTGCCAGCAATCGACAGGGTTGGTACGAGCAGTACTTC. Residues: CASNRQGWYEQYF. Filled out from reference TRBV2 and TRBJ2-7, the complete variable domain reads EPEVTQTPSHQVTQMGQEVILRCVPISNHLYFYWYRQILGQKVEFLVSFYNNEISEKSEIFDDQFSVERPDGSNFTLKIRSTKLEDSAMYFCASNRQGWYEQYFGPGTRLTVT.

The CDR3 DNA is TGTGCCAGCAGCAGTAGGACAGGGGTGATTATGAACACTGAAGCTTTCTTT. Translated, it gives CASSSRTGVIMNTEAFF. The chain is built from TRBV5-5 and TRBJ1-1; 9 bases align to TRBD1. This CDR3 spans 17 amino acids. Germline V gene lookup returns CDR1 SGHKS and CDR2 YYEKEE (reference sequence). J lost 0 bases, V lost 4 bases, and 10 bases had no gene match.

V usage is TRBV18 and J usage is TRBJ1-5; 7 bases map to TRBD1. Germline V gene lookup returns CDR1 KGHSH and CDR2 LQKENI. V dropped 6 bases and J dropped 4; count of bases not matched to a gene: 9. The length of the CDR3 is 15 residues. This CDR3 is CASSLQGQLNQPQHF. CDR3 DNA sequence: TGTGCCAGCTCCCTTCAGGGACAGTTAAATCAGCCCCAGCATTTT. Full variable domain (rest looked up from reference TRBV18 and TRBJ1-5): NAGVMQNPRHLVRRRGQEARLRCSPMKGHSHVYWYRQLPEEGLKFMVYLQKENIIDESGMPKERFSAEFPKEGPSILRIQQVVRGDSAAYFCASSLQGQLNQPQHFGDGTRLSIL.

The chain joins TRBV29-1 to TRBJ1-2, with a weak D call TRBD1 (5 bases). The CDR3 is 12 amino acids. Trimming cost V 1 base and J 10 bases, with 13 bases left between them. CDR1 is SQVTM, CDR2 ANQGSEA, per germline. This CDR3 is CSVEGGGTDYTF. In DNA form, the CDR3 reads TGCAGCGTTGAAGGAGGAGGGACCGACTACACCTTC.

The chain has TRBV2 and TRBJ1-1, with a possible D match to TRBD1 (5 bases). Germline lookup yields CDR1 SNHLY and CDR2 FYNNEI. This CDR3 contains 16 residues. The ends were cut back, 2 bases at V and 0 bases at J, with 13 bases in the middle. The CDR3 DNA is TGTGCCAGCAGTGAAAGGTCAGGGACCATGAACACTGAAGCTTTCTTT. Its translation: CASSERSGTMNTEAFF.

CDR3 in DNA: TGTGCCAGCAGCGTTGGGTGGGGATACGGCGATACGCAGTATTTT. Protein: CASSVGWGYGDTQYF. V is TRBV9 and J is TRBJ2-3; D is undetermined. Germline V gives CDR1 SGDLS, CDR2 YYNGEE. V shed 2 bases and J shed 6 bases, with 16 bases lying between them. The CDR3 covers 15 residues.

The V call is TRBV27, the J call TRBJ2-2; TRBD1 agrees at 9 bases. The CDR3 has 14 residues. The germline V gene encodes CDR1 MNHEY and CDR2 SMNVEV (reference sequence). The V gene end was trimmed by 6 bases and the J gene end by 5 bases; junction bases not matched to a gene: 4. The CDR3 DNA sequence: TGTGCCAGCAGGGGACAGGGATTTACCGGGGAGCTGTTTTTT. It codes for CASRGQGFTGELFF.

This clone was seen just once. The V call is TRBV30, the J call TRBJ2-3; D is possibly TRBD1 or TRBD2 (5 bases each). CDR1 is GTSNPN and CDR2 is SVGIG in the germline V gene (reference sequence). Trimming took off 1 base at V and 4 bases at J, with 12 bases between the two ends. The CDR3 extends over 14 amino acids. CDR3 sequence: CAWSAGLEPDTQYF. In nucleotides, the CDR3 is TGTGCCTGGAGTGCGGGGCTCGAGCCAGATACGCAGTATTTT. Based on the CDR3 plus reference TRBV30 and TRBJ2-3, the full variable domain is SQTIHQWPATLVQPVGSPLSLECTVEGTSNPNLYWYRQAAGRGLQLLFYSVGIGQISSEVPQNLSASRPQDRQFILSSKKLLLSDSGFYLCAWSAGLEPDTQYFGPGTRLTVL.

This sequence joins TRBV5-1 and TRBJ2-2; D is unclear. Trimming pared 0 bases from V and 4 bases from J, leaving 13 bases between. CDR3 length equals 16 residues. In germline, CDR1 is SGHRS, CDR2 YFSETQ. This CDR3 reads CASSLVSTDSTGELFF. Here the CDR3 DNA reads TGCGCCAGCAGCTTGGTTTCCACCGATAGCACCGGGGAGCTGTTTTTT.

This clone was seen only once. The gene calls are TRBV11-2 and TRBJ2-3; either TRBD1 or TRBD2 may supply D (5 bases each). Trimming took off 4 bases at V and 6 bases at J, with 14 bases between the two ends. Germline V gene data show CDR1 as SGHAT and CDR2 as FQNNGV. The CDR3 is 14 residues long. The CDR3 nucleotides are TGTGCCAGCAGCTCGATTCCAGGGACCGATACGCAGTATTTT. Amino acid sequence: CASSSIPGTDTQYF.

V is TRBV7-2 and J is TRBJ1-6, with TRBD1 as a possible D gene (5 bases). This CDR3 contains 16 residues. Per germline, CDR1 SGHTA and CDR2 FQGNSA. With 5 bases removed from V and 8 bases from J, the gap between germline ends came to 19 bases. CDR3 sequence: CASSPDLGRRDSPLHF. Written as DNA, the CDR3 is TGTGCCAGCAGCCCCGACTTGGGGCGGCGGGATTCACCCCTCCACTTT. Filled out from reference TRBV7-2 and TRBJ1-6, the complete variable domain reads GAGVSQSPSNKVTEKGKDVELRCDPISGHTALYWYRQSLGQGLEFLIYFQGNSAPDKSGLPSDRFSAERTGGSVSTLTIQRTQQEDSAVYLCASSPDLGRRDSPLHFGNGTRLTVT.

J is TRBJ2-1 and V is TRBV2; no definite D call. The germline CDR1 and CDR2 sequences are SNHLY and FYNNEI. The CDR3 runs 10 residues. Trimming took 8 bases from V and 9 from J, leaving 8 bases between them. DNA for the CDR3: TGTGCCAGCGGATCGAGTGAGCAGTTCTTC. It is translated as CASGSSEQFF. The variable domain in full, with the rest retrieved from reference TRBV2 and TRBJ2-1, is EPEVTQTPSHQVTQMGQEVILRCVPISNHLYFYWYRQILGQKVEFLVSFYNNEISEKSEIFDDQFSVERPDGSNFTLKIRSTKLEDSAMYFCASGSSEQFFGPGTRLTVL.

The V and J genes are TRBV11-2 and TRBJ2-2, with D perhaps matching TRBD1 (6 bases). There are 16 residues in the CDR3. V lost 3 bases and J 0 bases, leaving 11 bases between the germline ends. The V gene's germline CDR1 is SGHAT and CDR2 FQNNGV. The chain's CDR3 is CASSFTGSANTGELFF. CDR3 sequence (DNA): TGTGCCAGCAGCTTTACAGGGAGCGCGAACACCGGGGAGCTGTTTTTT.

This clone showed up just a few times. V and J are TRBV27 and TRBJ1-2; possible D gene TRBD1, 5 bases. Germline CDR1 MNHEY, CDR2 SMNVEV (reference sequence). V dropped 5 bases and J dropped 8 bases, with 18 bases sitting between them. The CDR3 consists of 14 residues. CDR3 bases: TGTGCCAGCAGTGCCCTGTCTTGGGGGGGAGGCTACACCTTC. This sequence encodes CASSALSWGGGYTF.

The DNA of the CDR3 is TGCAGCGTTGAAGGCAGAGCGAACACTGAAGCTTTCTTT. This codes for CSVEGRANTEAFF. V gene TRBV29-1 combines with J gene TRBJ1-1; D ambiguous. V gave up 1 base and J gave up 1 base, with 7 bases separating them. In germline, CDR1 is SQVTM, CDR2 ANQGSEA. The CDR3 runs 13 residues.

CDR3 sequence: CASSLTESGYTF. The CDR3 DNA is TGTGCCAGCAGCTTGACAGAGTCTGGCTACACCTTC. The chain joins TRBV7-9 to TRBJ1-2; D is possibly TRBD1 (5 bases). The CDR3 has 12 amino acids. V lost 3 bases and J 7 bases, leaving 9 bases between the germline ends. CDR1 is SEHNR, CDR2 FQNEAQ, per germline (reference sequence).

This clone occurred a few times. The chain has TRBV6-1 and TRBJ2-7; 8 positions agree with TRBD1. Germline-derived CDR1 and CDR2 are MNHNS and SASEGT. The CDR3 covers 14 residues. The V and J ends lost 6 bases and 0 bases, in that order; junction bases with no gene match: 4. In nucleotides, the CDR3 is TGTGCCAGCAGCGGGGACAGGAGCTCCTACGAGCAGTACTTC. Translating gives CASSGDRSSYEQYF.

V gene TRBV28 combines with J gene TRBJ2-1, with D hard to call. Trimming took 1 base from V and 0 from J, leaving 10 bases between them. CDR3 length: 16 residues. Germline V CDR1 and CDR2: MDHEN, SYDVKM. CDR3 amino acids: CASSLSPPSSYNEQFF. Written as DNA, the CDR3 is TGTGCCAGCAGTTTATCTCCGCCAAGCTCCTACAATGAGCAGTTCTTC.

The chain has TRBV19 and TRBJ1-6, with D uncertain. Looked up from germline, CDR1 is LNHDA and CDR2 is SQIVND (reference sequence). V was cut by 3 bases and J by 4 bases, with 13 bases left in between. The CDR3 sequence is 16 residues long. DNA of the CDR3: TGTGCCAGTAGTATGGAACACAGTCCTTATAATTCACCCCTCCACTTT. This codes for CASSMEHSPYNSPLHF.